Following are 20 T cell receptor beta chains from one sample sequenced in a study of shared T cell receptors in the human thymus (dated by TCRdb to 2020 to 2022). Libraries were built with the immunoSEQ multiplex PCR assay. Not all clones reach the TCRdb copy of this immuneACCESS table, which keeps in-frame sequences only. Checked studies attribute under half of the gap to unresolved V genes and leave the rest unexplained. This sample is represented by some 700,000 clones; roughly 88% of them were singletons. The ten largest clonotypes hold around 0.0099% of the sample. A further study also used this sample, focusing on human thymus T cells.

The specimen sequenced was thymocytes. The receptors were gathered from a boy less than two years old with a congenital heart defect. Donor details come from another sample of the same person, matched by shared clones.

The chain is built from TRBV15 and TRBJ1-4, with D perhaps matching TRBD1 (5 bases). The germline V gene encodes CDR1 LNHNV and CDR2 YYDKDF (reference sequence). There are 15 residues in the CDR3. V lost 4 bases and J 5 bases, leaving 14 bases between the germline ends. CDR3 sequence (DNA): TGTGCCACCAGCACCCCGGGACTGAAGAATGAAAAACTGTTTTTT. As protein: CATSTPGLKNEKLFF.

V and J are TRBV2 and TRBJ2-3, with 9 bases matching TRBD2. Unmatched junction bases numbered 5, after V lost 7 bases and J lost 0 bases. The CDR3 consists of 15 residues. CDR1 is SNHLY and CDR2 is FYNNEI in the germline V gene. DNA for the CDR3: TGTGCCAGCACATCTAGCGGGGCAAGCACAGATACGCAGTATTTT. This gives the protein CASTSSGASTDTQYF.

This chain joins TRBV5-4 and TRBJ2-7; 12 bases agree with TRBD2. CDR3 length: 16 amino acids. V shed 4 bases and J 7 bases; nucleotides not matched to a gene: 12. CDR1 and CDR2 (germline): SGHNT, YYREEE (reference sequence). For the CDR3, the DNA is TGTGCCAGCAGCCTGCACCCTAGCGGGAGGGCGAGGGAGCAGTACTTC. Translating it yields CASSLHPSGRAREQYF. Full variable domain (missing parts from reference TRBV5-4 and TRBJ2-7): ETGVTQSPTHLIKTRGQQVTLRCSSQSGHNTVSWYQQALGQGPQFIFQYYREEENGRGNFPPRFSGLQFPNYSSELNVNALELDDSALYLCASSLHPSGRAREQYFGPGTRLTVT.

This chain uses TRBV2 with TRBJ2-7; 9 bases map to TRBD1. Germline assignment: CDR1 SNHLY and CDR2 FYNNEI. J lost 3 bases, V lost 1 base, and 4 bases had no gene match. The CDR3 loop spans 15 amino acids. CDR3 bases: TGTGCCAGCAGTGAAGGGACAGGGGTACTCTACGAGCAGTACTTC. Translating gives CASSEGTGVLYEQYF.

The chain employs TRBV7-2 and TRBJ2-1; tentative D call: TRBD2 (5 bases). The CDR3 length is 16 residues. Germline assignment: CDR1 SGHTA and CDR2 FQGNSA. V was clipped by 5 bases and J by 7 bases, with 21 bases between them. CDR3 DNA sequence: TGTGCCAGCAGCGTGAGATGGAGGTCCCTAAGGAATGAGCAGTTCTTC. This translates into CASSVRWRSLRNEQFF.

This sequence joins TRBV5-4 and TRBJ2-7, with 8 bases aligning to TRBD1. The CDR3 covers 13 residues. CDR1 and CDR2 (germline): SGHNT, YYREEE (reference sequence). Trimming took 4 bases from V and 5 from J; bases not matched to a gene: 5. CDR3 loop: CASSILRGHEQYF. CDR3 DNA: TGTGCCAGCAGCATTCTCAGGGGGCACGAGCAGTACTTC.

The genes are TRBV5-1 and TRBJ1-4, with a possible D match to TRBD1 (6 bases). V was shortened by 2 bases and J by 5 bases, with 16 bases between the two germline ends. This CDR3 contains 16 residues. Germline CDR1 reads SGHRS; CDR2 reads YFSETQ. The DNA for the CDR3 is TGCGCCAGCAGCTTAAGTCGGACAGAAGTAAATGAAAAACTGTTTTTT. It yields the protein CASSLSRTEVNEKLFF.

The chain is built from TRBV19 and TRBJ1-1, with D hard to call. Germline CDR1 is LNHDA and CDR2 is SQIVND (reference sequence). V dropped 5 bases and J dropped 0 bases, with 13 bases sitting between them. CDR3 size: 15 residues. The chain's CDR3 is CASSPKPQLNTEAFF. The CDR3 region has the DNA TGTGCCAGTAGTCCCAAACCCCAGTTGAACACTGAAGCTTTCTTT.

V usage is TRBV2 and J usage is TRBJ2-7; the match to TRBD1 covers 8 bases. In germline, CDR1 is SNHLY, CDR2 FYNNEI. V was clipped by 6 bases and J by 1 base; unmatched bases: 5. The CDR3 extends over 14 amino acids. CDR3 nucleotide sequence: TGTGCCAGCAGGGGTCGACAGGGGTCCTACGAGCAGTACTTC. It yields the protein CASRGRQGSYEQYF.

There are a few counts of this clone. V and J are TRBV6-5 and TRBJ1-3, with D perhaps TRBD1 (5 bases). V lost 8 bases and J lost 6, with 8 bases in between. The CDR3 is 11 amino acids. Germline CDR1 is MNHEY and CDR2 is SVGAGI. CDR3 DNA: TGTGCCAGCTCGGACACAAACACCATATATTTT. Its protein product is CASSDTNTIYF.

V usage is TRBV25-1 and J usage is TRBJ2-3; 7 bases map to TRBD1. J was trimmed by 2 bases and V by 5 bases; bases with no gene match: 13. Germline V gene data show CDR1 as MGHDK and CDR2 as SYGVNS. CDR3 length: 17 residues. For the CDR3, the DNA is TGTGCCAGCAGTCCGAATCCCCAGGGGGACCTCACAGATACGCAGTATTTT. Translating gives CASSPNPQGDLTDTQYF.

This sequence joins TRBV11-3 and TRBJ2-7, with D perhaps TRBD1 (6 bases). Trimming cost V 5 bases and J 0 bases, with 11 bases left between them. The length of the CDR3 is 14 residues. Germline V gene data show CDR1 as SGHNT and CDR2 as YENEEA. CDR3 sequence: CASSPRQVSYEQYF. In nucleotides, the CDR3 is TGTGCCAGCAGCCCACGACAGGTCTCCTACGAGCAGTACTTC. The variable domain in full, with the rest retrieved from reference TRBV11-3 and TRBJ2-7, is EAGVVQSPRYKIIEKKQPVAFWCNPISGHNTLYWYLQNLGQGPELLIRYENEEAVDDSQLPKDRFSAERLKGVDSTLKIQPAELGDSAVYLCASSPRQVSYEQYFGPGTRLTVT.

This rearrangement joins TRBV25-1 to TRBJ2-1; 7 bases agree with TRBD2. CDR3 length: 16 amino acids. CDR1 and CDR2 from the germline V gene are MGHDK and SYGVNS. Unmatched junction bases numbered 9, after V lost 7 bases and J lost 0 bases. In DNA, the CDR3 is TGTGCCAGCACCTGTTGGGGGGGGAGCTCCTACAATGAGCAGTTCTTC. It specifies CASTCWGGSSYNEQFF.

The J gene is TRBJ1-3, the V gene TRBV25-1, with TRBD1 identical over 9 bases. Germline V gene sequence: CDR1 MGHDK, CDR2 SYGVNS. The CDR3 runs to 15 residues. With V trimmed by 6 bases and J by 0 bases, 3 bases remained unmatched. The CDR3 nucleotides read TGTGCCAGCAGACAGGGGGCTTACTCTGGAAACACCATATATTTT. Translating gives CASRQGAYSGNTIYF.

V is TRBV27 and J is TRBJ1-5; TRBD1 matches at 7 bases. The CDR3 sequence is 14 residues long. The V gene's germline CDR1 is MNHEY and CDR2 SMNVEV (reference sequence). V was clipped by 6 bases and J by 5 bases; unmatched bases: 7. CDR3 coding DNA: TGTGCCAGCAGCCCTGACAGGGCCTATCAGCCCCAGCATTTT. Protein: CASSPDRAYQPQHF.

V and J are TRBV4-3 and TRBJ1-2, with 9 bases aligning to TRBD1. There are 18 residues in the CDR3. With V trimmed by 3 bases and J by 4 bases, 15 bases remained unmatched. The germline V gene has CDR1 LGHNA and CDR2 YSLEER. The CDR3 region is CASSQRAEHRGPTYGYTF. Written as DNA, the CDR3 is TGCGCCAGCAGCCAGAGAGCCGAACACAGGGGGCCCACCTATGGCTACACCTTC.

The CDR3 loop reads CASSLAGGMYNEQFF. The CDR3 DNA reads as TGTGCCAGCAGTCTAGCGGGAGGGATGTACAATGAGCAGTTCTTC. V usage is TRBV6-5 and J usage is TRBJ2-1; TRBD2 matches 12 bases. Germline lookup yields CDR1 MNHEY and CDR2 SVGAGI. There are 15 residues in the CDR3. V trimming: 5 bases; J trimming: 4 bases; junction bases outside the gene matches: 3.

The rearrangement links TRBV4-3 to TRBJ2-1; 9 bases are shared with TRBD2. After removal of 0 bases from V and 11 bases from J, the junction contained 8 bases not matched to a gene. There are 15 residues in the CDR3. The germline gives CDR1 LGHNA, CDR2 YSLEER. In nucleotides, the CDR3 is TGCGCCAGCAGCCAAGATGAAGGTAGCGGGAGCCAGCAGTTCTTC. This gives the protein CASSQDEGSGSQQFF.

This chain connects TRBV7-4 to TRBJ1-1, with a possible D match to TRBD1 (5 bases). Germline CDR1 and CDR2: SGHVT and SQSDAQ. The CDR3 sequence is 13 residues long. V was cut by 6 bases and J by 10 bases, with 18 bases left in between. CDR3 nucleotides: TGTGCCAGCAGACCCCCGATCGGGGGGGTAGCTTTCTTT. This encodes CASRPPIGGVAFF.

The chain couples TRBV15 to TRBJ1-1; D is perhaps TRBD1 (5 bases). CDR1 is LNHNV, CDR2 YYDKDF, per germline (reference sequence). The CDR3 has 14 residues. V shed 0 bases and J shed 6 bases, with 11 bases lying between them. CDR3 residues: CATSRDGGTAEAFF. The CDR3 DNA reads as TGTGCCACCAGCAGAGATGGAGGGACGGCTGAAGCTTTCTTT.